Here is one T cell receptor (beta chain) with its context. This CDR3 has 11 amino acids. Looked up from germline, CDR1 is MNHEY and CDR2 is SVGEGT. V gave up 3 bases and J gave up 12 bases, with 9 bases separating them. TCR beta chains were sequenced at survey level with immunoSEQ. Libraries were prepared by immunoSEQ multiplex PCR; TCRdb keeps only in-frame clonotypes and omits some of them. Altogether tens of thousands of clones are present, around 95% being singletons, with the ten largest covering roughly 4.6%. Material: PBMCs. The chain carries TRBV6-2 or TRBV6-3 and TRBJ2-4, with D perhaps matching TRBD2 (7 bases). This TCR derives from a man aged 35-49 years with rheumatoid arthritis. CDR3 residues: CASSYGGAQYF. The CDR3 DNA is TGTGCCAGCAGTTATGGGGGGGCTCAGTACTTC.